Each of the 5 T cell receptor beta chains below was sequenced from the same sample in a study of post-analysis software for immune sequencing data. Whole-study findings and limits: TRBV5-6, TRBV5-1 and TRBV20-1 belonged to a set of about five TRBV segments that were more frequent in patients than controls.

These TCRs are of unknown antigen specificity. TCR beta libraries were prepared from cDNA with unique molecular identifiers. TCRdb reprocessed the PCR reads via MiXCR and lists one record per CDR3 protein. The sample includes roughly 600,000 distinct CDR3 sequences, roughly 46% of them seen just once. Material for sequencing was blood. The receptors were sampled from a girl aged 10 to 17 with multiple sclerosis.

The genes are TRBV29-1 and TRBJ1-2; TRBD1 agrees at 9 bases. With V trimmed by 7 bases and J by 6 bases, 3 bases remained unmatched. This CDR3 spans 11 amino acids. Germline values: CDR1 SQVTM, CDR2 ANQGSEA. The CDR3 nucleotides are TGCAGCGGACGACAGGGGGATGGCTACACCTTC. It yields the protein CSGRQGDGYTF.

With respect to this clonotype: At one end, the junction sequence differs from germline, possibly due to a read error. The V and J genes are TRBV12-3 or TRBV12-4 and TRBJ2-4; D is unresolved. This CDR3 spans 14 amino acids. The DNA of the CDR3 is TGTGCCGGCAGTTTAGACCAAGCCAAAAACATTCAGTACTTC. The encoded protein is CAGSLDQAKNIQYF.

This clonotype was picked up a small number of times. The chain is built from TRBV4-2 and TRBJ2-3; no clear D. From germline, CDR1 is LGHNA and CDR2 YNFKEQ. This CDR3 is built from 15 residues. With 0 bases removed from V and 2 bases from J, the gap between germline ends came to 9 bases. The CDR3 DNA sequence: TGTGCCAGCAGCCAAGACCGGAGCTCCACAGATACGCAGTATTTT. It yields the protein CASSQDRSSTDTQYF.

This clonotype was seen only a few times. The CDR3 sequence: CASSVPDRGYNEQFF. Written as DNA, the CDR3 is TGTGCCAGCAGTGTCCCGGACAGGGGCTACAATGAGCAGTTCTTC. V gene TRBV6-6 combines with J gene TRBJ2-1; TRBD1 agrees at 9 bases. V shed 5 bases, J shed 3 bases, and the junction held 5 bases outside the gene matches. This CDR3 spans 15 amino acids. Germline V gene lookup returns CDR1 MNHNY and CDR2 SVGAGI (reference sequence).

In this sample, this clonotype turned up a few times. V is TRBV30 and J is TRBJ1-2; D gene unclear. The CDR3 extends over 11 amino acids. Germline lookup yields CDR1 GTSNPN and CDR2 SVGIG (reference sequence). The V gene lost 0 bases and the J gene lost 13 bases, with 12 bases spanning the gap. The CDR3 reads CAWSVPDPATF. CDR3 DNA sequence: TGTGCCTGGAGTGTACCCGACCCGGCCACCTTC. Full variable domain (outside the CDR3, taken from reference TRBV30 and TRBJ1-2): SQTIHQWPATLVQPVGSPLSLECTVEGTSNPNLYWYRQAAGRGLQLLFYSVGIGQISSEVPQNLSASRPQDRQFILSSKKLLLSDSGFYLCAWSVPDPATFGSGTRLTVV.